This is a list of T cell receptor beta chains from one sample in a study of human T cells and chemical hapten exposure. TCRdb re-analysed the 5' RACE reads in MiXCR, keeping a single row per CDR3 protein. This table has approximately 150,000 distinct CDR3 sequences, around 4.4% appearing once. All receptors derive from a female donor in good health. The CDR3 runs from the conserved cysteine through the conserved F or W.

J gene | V gene | CDR3 protein
TRBJ1-2 | TRBV5-1 | CASSQDRNYGYTF
TRBJ1-1 | TRBV12-3/TRBV12-4 | CASSSLPGRGTEAFF
TRBJ2-2 | TRBV2 | CASSTTSWAGELFF
TRBJ2-1 | TRBV5-1 | CASSLGVLSSYNEQFF
TRBJ1-2 | TRBV2 | CASRDTWPANYGYTF
TRBJ1-2 | TRBV7-9 | CASSPLILYGYTF
TRBJ1-1 | TRBV20-1 | CSARDSGATEAFF
TRBJ1-6 | TRBV7-2 | CASSLVVITGNSPLHF
TRBJ2-7 | TRBV7-2 | CATSGGNWKREQYF
TRBJ2-1 | TRBV28 | CASSRGMGQGTYNEQFF
TRBJ1-1 | TRBV3-1 | CASIRNPGGSAEAFF
TRBJ2-3 | TRBV4-1 | CASSQVASGGTDTQYF
TRBJ2-5 | TRBV2 | CASSGTAQETQYF
TRBJ1-5 | TRBV6-5 | CASSDGGAVNQPQHF
TRBJ2-3 | TRBV7-8 | CASSLTGTNTDTQYF
TRBJ2-2 | TRBV6-5 | CASTQGGQNTGELFF
TRBJ1-2 | TRBV7-9 | CASSLATPKPGGDGYTF
TRBJ2-3 | TRBV12-3/TRBV12-4 | CASSTGDGTDTQYF
TRBJ2-7 | TRBV6-5 | CASSYSRRGVSSYEQYF
TRBJ1-2 | TRBV3-1 | CASSQGQGIYGYTF
TRBJ2-3 | TRBV3-1 | CASSQEGTVSTDTQYF
TRBJ2-2 | TRBV5-1 | CASSLISGGYTGELFF
TRBJ2-5 | TRBV10-3 | CAISAARVGGQETQYF
TRBJ1-1 | TRBV7-9 | CASSKRQGLEAFF
TRBJ2-7 | TRBV7-9 | CASSLGRDSKPYEQYF
TRBJ2-4 | TRBV28 | CASSPFRAPWAHF
TRBJ1-6 | TRBV3-1 | CASSHGDANSPLHF
TRBJ2-1 | TRBV12-3/TRBV12-4 | CASSPALAGLGFEQFF
TRBJ2-3 | TRBV18 | CASSPWRGQDTQYF